This TCR beta chain came from a study of T cell repertoires in cytomegalovirus infection. This clonotype came up a few times. What it binds is not known. Study-wide results and caveats: What dominated the ex vivo response were HLA-C-restricted CMV-specific TCR beta clonotypes.

TCRdb reprocessed the reads with MiXCR, giving one entry per CDR3 protein. Here the sample spans under 350,000 distinct CDR3 sequences, roughly 21% being singletons. Germline V lookup: CDR1 LGHNA, CDR2 YSLEER. V was shortened by 4 bases and J by 2 bases, with 16 bases between the two germline ends. The CDR3 contains 16 residues. The V and J genes are TRBV4-3 and TRBJ2-3; D perhaps matches TRBD1 (6 bases). This TCR derives from a human donor in good health (CMV status not recorded). Some clones in this sample may be carry-over from other donors' samples. The sequencing here drew on cultured PBMCs, taken from culture after CMV antigen stimulation. In DNA, the CDR3 is TGCGCCAGCAGCCCGGAAGGGGGTAGCGACACAGATACGCAGTATTTT. Amino acid sequence: CASSPEGGSDTDTQYF.